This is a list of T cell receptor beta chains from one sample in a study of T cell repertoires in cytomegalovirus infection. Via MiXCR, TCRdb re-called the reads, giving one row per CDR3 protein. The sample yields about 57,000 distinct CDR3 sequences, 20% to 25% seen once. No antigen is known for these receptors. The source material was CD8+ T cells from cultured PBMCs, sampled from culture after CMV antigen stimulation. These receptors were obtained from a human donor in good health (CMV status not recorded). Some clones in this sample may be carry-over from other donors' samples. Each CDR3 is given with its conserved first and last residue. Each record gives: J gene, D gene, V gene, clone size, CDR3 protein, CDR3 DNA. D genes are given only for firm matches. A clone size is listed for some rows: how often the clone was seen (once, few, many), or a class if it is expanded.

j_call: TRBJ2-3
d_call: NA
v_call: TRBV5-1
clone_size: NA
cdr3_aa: CASSSKPGHRTDTQYF
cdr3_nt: TGCGCCAGCAGCTCCAAACCGGGACACAGGACAGATACGCAGTATTTT

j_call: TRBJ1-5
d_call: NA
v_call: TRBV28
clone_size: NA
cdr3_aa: CASSLPLYSNQPQHF
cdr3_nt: TGTGCCAGCAGTTTACCCCTTTATAGCAATCAGCCCCAGCATTTT

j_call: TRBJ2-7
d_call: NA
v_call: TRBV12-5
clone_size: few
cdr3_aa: CASGLDGGQISYEQYF
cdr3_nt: TGTGCTAGTGGTTTGGACGGGGGACAGATCTCCTACGAGCAGTACTTC

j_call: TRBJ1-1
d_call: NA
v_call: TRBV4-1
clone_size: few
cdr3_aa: CASSPGSEAFF
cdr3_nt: TGCGCCAGCAGCCCTGGATCTGAAGCTTTCTTT

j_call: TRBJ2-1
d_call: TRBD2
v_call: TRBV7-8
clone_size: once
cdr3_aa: CASSLEYGTSGWLNEQFF
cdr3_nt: TGTGCCAGCAGCTTAGAATATGGGACTAGCGGGTGGTTAAATGAGCAGTTCTTC

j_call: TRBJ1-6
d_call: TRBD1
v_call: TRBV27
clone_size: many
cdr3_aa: CASSLGQGSRPLHF
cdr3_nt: TGTGCCAGCAGTTTAGGACAGGGGTCCAGACCCCTCCACTTT

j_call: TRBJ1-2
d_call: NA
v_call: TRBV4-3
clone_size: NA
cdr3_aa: CASGPRITNYGYTF
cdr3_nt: TGCGCCAGCGGCCCCAGGATCACTAACTATGGCTACACCTTC

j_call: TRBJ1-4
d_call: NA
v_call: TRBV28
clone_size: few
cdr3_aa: CASSTLPPAGKEGEKLFF
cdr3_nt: TGTGCCAGCAGTACCCTACCGCCGGCAGGGAAGGAGGGTGAAAAACTGTTTTTT

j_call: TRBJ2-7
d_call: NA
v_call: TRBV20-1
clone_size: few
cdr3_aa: CSARLGGGYEQYF
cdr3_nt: TGCAGTGCTAGACTGGGCGGTGGGTACGAGCAGTACTTC

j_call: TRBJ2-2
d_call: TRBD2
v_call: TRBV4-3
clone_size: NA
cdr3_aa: CASSTSGGEPGELFF
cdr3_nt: TGCGCCAGCAGCACTAGCGGGGGGGAGCCCGGGGAGCTGTTTTTT

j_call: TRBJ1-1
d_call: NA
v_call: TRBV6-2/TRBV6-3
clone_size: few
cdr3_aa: CASSFSGNTEAFF
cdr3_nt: TGTGCCAGCAGTTTCTCAGGGAACACTGAAGCTTTCTTT

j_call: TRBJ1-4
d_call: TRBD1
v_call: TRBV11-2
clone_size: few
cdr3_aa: CASSESGTEVRGEKLFF
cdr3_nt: TGTGCCAGCAGCGAATCCGGGACAGAAGTACGAGGGGAAAAACTGTTTTTT

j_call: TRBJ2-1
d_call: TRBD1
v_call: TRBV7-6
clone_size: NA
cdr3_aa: CASSGAGTGYSYNEQFF
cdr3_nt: TGTGCCAGCAGCGGAGCCGGGACAGGCTACTCCTACAATGAGCAGTTCTTC

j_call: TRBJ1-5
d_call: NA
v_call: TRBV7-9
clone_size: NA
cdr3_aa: CASSLLSSNQPQHF
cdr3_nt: TGTGCCAGCAGCTTACTGTCCAGCAATCAGCCCCAGCATTTT

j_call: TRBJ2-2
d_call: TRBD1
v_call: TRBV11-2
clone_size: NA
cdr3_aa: CASSLWTGRAGELFF
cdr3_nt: TGTGCCAGCAGCCTATGGACAGGGCGGGCCGGGGAGCTGTTTTTT

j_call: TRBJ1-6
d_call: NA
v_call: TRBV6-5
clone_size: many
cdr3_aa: CASSYSRAGPTYNSPLHF
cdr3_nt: TGTGCCAGCAGTTACTCGCGGGCAGGGCCTACTTATAATTCACCCCTCCACTTT

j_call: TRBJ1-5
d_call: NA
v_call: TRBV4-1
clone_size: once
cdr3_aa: CASSQEGSNQPQHF
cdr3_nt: TGCGCCAGCAGCCAAGAAGGGTCCAATCAGCCCCAGCATTTT

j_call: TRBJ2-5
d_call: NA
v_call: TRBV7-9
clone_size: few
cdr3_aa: CASSIVQGFGETQYF
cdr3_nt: TGTGCCAGCAGCATAGTACAGGGTTTTGGCGAGACCCAGTACTTC